These T cell receptor beta chains were read from a single sample in a study of human T cells and chemical hapten exposure. One entry per CDR3 protein, called by TCRdb with MiXCR from the RACE reads. The data show 60,000 to 70,000 distinct CDR3 sequences, over 9.5% seen once. The sequenced sample was whole blood, obtained in connection with sensitization to the hapten diphenylcyclopropenone (DPC). These receptors were obtained from a woman aged 50 to 60 with alopecia areata. Some clones in this sample may be carry-over from other donors' samples. The CDR3 runs from the conserved cysteine through the conserved F or W. A D gene is named only where the DNA matches it firmly. Clone size is not always given. Where it is, it says once, few, many or a class for expanded clones.

many	TRBV24-1	TRBJ2-7	-	CATSDSTSFPEQYF	TGTGCCACCAGTGATTCGACTAGTTTCCCCGAGCAGTACTTC
few	TRBV18	TRBJ1-1	-	CASSPLDENTEAFF	TGTGCCAGCTCACCGTTGGACGAGAACACTGAAGCTTTCTTT
-	TRBV24-1	TRBJ2-7	-	CATSDSQGRQYF	TGTGCCACCAGTGATTCCCAGGGTCGGCAGTACTTC
few	TRBV28	TRBJ2-6	-	CASSFEGVGANVLTF	TGTGCCAGCAGTTTCGAGGGGGTTGGGGCCAACGTCCTGACTTTC
few	TRBV20-1	TRBJ2-5	-	CSARGPRGGPETQYF	TGCAGTGCTAGAGGGCCCAGGGGGGGGCCGGAGACCCAGTACTTC
few	TRBV5-5	TRBJ2-1	-	CASSLTSYNEQFF	TGTGCCAGCAGCTTAACCTCCTACAATGAGCAGTTCTTC
-	TRBV2	TRBJ2-7	-	CASSEGASQKSEQYF	TGTGCCAGCAGTGAAGGGGCTAGCCAGAAAAGCGAGCAGTACTTC
-	TRBV29-1	TRBJ2-3	TRBD1	CSVEGTGGVTDTQYF	TGCAGCGTTGAGGGGACAGGGGGCGTCACAGATACGCAGTATTTT
-	TRBV9	TRBJ2-1	TRBD2	CASSAAGGYEQFF	TGTGCCAGCAGCGCAGCCGGGGGGTATGAGCAGTTCTTC
many	TRBV11-1	TRBJ2-3	TRBD1	CASSPWDRATDTQYF	TGTGCCAGCAGCCCATGGGACAGAGCCACAGATACGCAGTATTTT
many	TRBV6-5	TRBJ2-7	TRBD2	CASSYSTSGAGAAREQYF	TGTGCCAGCAGTTACTCGACGTCCGGCGCGGGAGCGGCGAGGGAGCAGTACTTC
few	TRBV6-6	TRBJ2-5	-	CASSYGGEQETQYF	TGTGCCAGCAGTTACGGCGGGGAACAAGAGACCCAGTACTTC
many	TRBV12-3/TRBV12-4	TRBJ2-1	TRBD2	CASSRTSGTYNEQFF	TGTGCCAGCAGCAGGACTAGCGGAACATACAATGAGCAGTTCTTC
few	TRBV4-3	TRBJ1-1	-	CASSSYGGETEAFF	TGCGCCAGCAGCTCCTATGGAGGAGAAACTGAAGCTTTCTTT
-	TRBV18	TRBJ2-2	TRBD2	CASSRLAETGELFF	TGTGCCAGCTCACGACTAGCGGAGACCGGGGAGCTGTTTTTT
few	TRBV12-3/TRBV12-4	TRBJ1-5	-	CASRIAGGNQPQHF	TGTGCCAGCAGGATCGCAGGGGGCAATCAGCCCCAGCATTTT
many	TRBV27	TRBJ1-6	TRBD1	CASSSTQGAPSGSPLHF	TGTGCCAGCAGTTCCACTCAGGGGGCGCCCAGTGGTTCACCCCTCCACTTT